The 17 T cell receptor beta chains given below trace back to one sample, sequenced in a study of shared clonotypes between healthy human individuals. This table comes from immunoSEQ multiplex PCR, and its TCRdb copy is limited to in-frame clones, with some not included. The table records about 960,000 clones, around three quarters of them present only once. The sequenced sample consisted of memory CD4+ T cells sorted from blood. Described subset: CD45RA-negative fraction. These receptors originate from a man between 18 and 29 years old in good health.

The chain recombines TRBV7-6 with TRBJ1-1; 9 bases fit TRBD1. In germline, CDR1 is SGHVS, CDR2 FNYEAQ. V shed 5 bases and J 6 bases; nucleotides not matched to a gene: 7. The CDR3 length is 14 residues. The CDR3 spells CASSTGQGSAEAFF. The CDR3 coding sequence is TGTGCCAGCAGCACTGGACAGGGGAGCGCTGAAGCTTTCTTT.

This clone was seen only once. The genes are TRBV4-1 and TRBJ1-2, with 8 bases identical to TRBD1. Trimming removed 3 bases from V and 8 bases from J; junction bases left unmatched: 8. Germline V gene lookup returns CDR1 MGHRA and CDR2 YSYEKL. The CDR3 runs 14 residues. This CDR3 reads CASSQADRDWGYTF. Written as DNA, the CDR3 is TGCGCCAGCAGCCAGGCGGACAGGGACTGGGGCTACACCTTC.

This chain uses TRBV5-6 with TRBJ1-5, with TRBD1 matching 12 bases. This CDR3 region has 15 residues. CDR1 is SGHDT and CDR2 is YYEEEE in the germline V gene. The J segment lost 6 bases and the V segment lost 5 bases, leaving 6 bases of the junction unmatched. The CDR3 sequence is CASSNRDRGLQPQHF. The CDR3 DNA is TGTGCCAGCAGTAACCGGGACAGGGGGCTTCAGCCCCAGCATTTT.

As to this clone: At one boundary the junction diverges from the germline segment, which might be a read error. Other DNA sequences in this specimen translate into the identical CDR3. The chain recombines TRBV5-1 with TRBJ2-3; 13 bases line up with TRBD2. CDR1 is SGHRS and CDR2 is YFSETQ in the germline V gene. This CDR3 has 18 amino acids. CDR3 nucleotide sequence: TGCGCCAGTAGCTTGGTCCCACTAGCGGGGGGGCGCACAGATACGCAGTATTTT. Translating gives CASSLVPLAGGRTDTQYF.

The J gene is TRBJ2-7, the V gene TRBV28, with D uncertain. Trimming cost V 5 bases and J 3 bases, with 14 bases left between them. CDR3 size: 14 residues. Germline V gives CDR1 MDHEN, CDR2 SYDVKM. The CDR3 is CASSPQAENYEQYF. CDR3 bases: TGTGCCAGCAGTCCTCAGGCAGAAAACTACGAGCAGTACTTC.

CDR3 residues: CASSIDLGDYGYTF. In DNA, the CDR3 is TGTGCCAGTAGTATAGACCTCGGGGACTATGGCTACACCTTC. The chain carries TRBV19 and TRBJ1-2; D is ambiguous. CDR1 is LNHDA, CDR2 SQIVND, per germline (reference sequence). V was clipped by 0 bases and J by 3 bases, with 8 bases between them. The CDR3 runs 14 residues.

This clone came up once. The chain recombines TRBV9 with TRBJ2-2; tentatively, D is TRBD1 (5 bases). The CDR3 runs 16 residues. With 3 bases removed from V and 0 bases from J, the gap between germline ends came to 12 bases. Germline V gene lookup returns CDR1 SGDLS and CDR2 YYNGEE. CDR3 sequence: CASSARQLSNTGELFF. For the CDR3, the DNA is TGTGCCAGCAGCGCCAGACAGCTCTCGAACACCGGGGAGCTGTTTTTT.

The chain uses TRBV2 and TRBJ2-7, with 9 nucleotides matching TRBD2. CDR1 and CDR2 from the germline V gene are SNHLY and FYNNEI. The ends lost 0 bases at V and 0 bases at J; junction bases unmatched: 12. This CDR3 has 19 residues. CDR3 coding DNA: TGTGCCAGCAGTGAAGCGCTTGCTAGCGGGAAACTTCACTCCTACGAGCAGTACTTC. Translating gives CASSEALASGKLHSYEQYF.

V usage is TRBV10-3 and J usage is TRBJ1-1; no clear D. In germline, CDR1 is ENHRY, CDR2 SYGVKD. This CDR3 spans 14 amino acids. Trimming cost V 5 bases and J 1 base, with 11 bases left between them. Written as DNA, the CDR3 is TGTGCCATCAGTACGGACTCTTCGAACACTGAAGCTTTCTTT. Protein sequence: CAISTDSSNTEAFF.

In this sample, this clone turned up a few times. V usage is TRBV9 and J usage is TRBJ2-1; weak D call: TRBD1 (6 bases). Deletions cut 3 bases from V and 7 bases from J, with 14 bases between. The CDR3 is made up of 14 amino acids. Germline V gene lookup returns CDR1 SGDLS and CDR2 YYNGEE. This CDR3 is CASSAGNRANEQFF. CDR3 sequence (DNA): TGTGCCAGCAGCGCTGGGAACAGGGCGAATGAGCAGTTCTTC.

This clone was picked up one time. The V and J genes are TRBV15 and TRBJ1-1; D might be TRBD1 (5 bases). V lost 4 bases and J lost 0, with 12 bases in between. Germline CDR1 and CDR2: LNHNV and YYDKDF (reference sequence). This CDR3 has 15 amino acids. CDR3 loop: CATSKVGGVNTEAFF. CDR3 DNA sequence: TGTGCCACCAGCAAAGTGGGGGGGGTGAACACTGAAGCTTTCTTT.

This clone turned up a few times. The genes are TRBV18 and TRBJ1-1; TRBD1 is a possible D gene (6 bases). V was trimmed by 6 bases and J by 3 bases, leaving 17 bases between them. Germline V gene data show CDR1 as KGHSH and CDR2 as LQKENI. The CDR3 sequence is 15 residues long. CDR3 in amino acids: CASSPWQGRHTEAFF. CDR3 DNA: TGTGCCAGCTCTCCCTGGCAGGGGCGGCACACTGAAGCTTTCTTT.

The chain uses TRBV7-2 and TRBJ1-2; D call uncertain. The CDR3 sequence is 15 residues long. With 1 base removed from V and 4 bases from J, the gap between germline ends came to 13 bases. Per germline, CDR1 SGHTA and CDR2 FQGNSA. The CDR3 coding sequence is TGTGCCAGCAGCTTAGATCTGGGTTTGGGCTATGGCTACACCTTC. The encoded protein is CASSLDLGLGYGYTF.

V usage is TRBV28 and J usage is TRBJ2-7; TRBD2 is a possible D gene (5 bases). This CDR3 spans 13 amino acids. The V and J ends lost 3 bases and 5 bases respectively, with 11 bases between them. Looked up from germline, CDR1 is MDHEN and CDR2 is SYDVKM. This chain's CDR3 is CASSFTGSHEQYF. The CDR3 DNA follows: TGTGCCAGCAGTTTTACGGGGTCCCACGAGCAGTACTTC.

This clone was detected a few times. A much more abundant neighbour one base away suggests this may be a read error. This chain joins TRBV6-6 and TRBJ1-2, with TRBD1 as a possible D gene (6 bases). CDR3 size: 14 residues. CDR1 is MNHNY, CDR2 SVGAGI, per germline (reference sequence). The CDR3 DNA reads TGTGTCAGCAGCGCCCGTTTGGGGGCGGATGGCTACACCTTC. Encoded protein: CVSSARLGADGYTF.

This clone was found once. This rearrangement joins TRBV5-8 to TRBJ1-3; unclear D gene. CDR3 length equals 15 residues. V was trimmed by 0 bases and J by 2 bases, leaving 9 bases between them. CDR1 and CDR2 (germline): SGHTS, YDEGEE. In DNA, the CDR3 is TGTGCCAGCAGCTTGGGACGGATGACTGGAAACACCATATATTTT. Translation: CASSLGRMTGNTIYF. Based on the CDR3 plus reference TRBV5-8 and TRBJ1-3, the full variable domain is EAGVTQSPTHLIKTRGQQATLRCSPISGHTSVYWYQQALGLGLQFLLWYDEGEERNRGNFPPRFSGRQFPNYSSELNVNALELEDSALYLCASSLGRMTGNTIYFGEGSWLTVV.

The J gene is TRBJ1-6, the V gene TRBV5-1; no clear D gene. This CDR3 comprises 14 residues. Germline V gives CDR1 SGHRS, CDR2 YFSETQ. V was cut by 5 bases and J by 5 bases, with 11 bases left in between. The CDR3 spells CASSGGSDNSPLHF. The CDR3 nucleotides read TGCGCCAGCAGTGGAGGGTCCGATAATTCACCCCTCCACTTT.